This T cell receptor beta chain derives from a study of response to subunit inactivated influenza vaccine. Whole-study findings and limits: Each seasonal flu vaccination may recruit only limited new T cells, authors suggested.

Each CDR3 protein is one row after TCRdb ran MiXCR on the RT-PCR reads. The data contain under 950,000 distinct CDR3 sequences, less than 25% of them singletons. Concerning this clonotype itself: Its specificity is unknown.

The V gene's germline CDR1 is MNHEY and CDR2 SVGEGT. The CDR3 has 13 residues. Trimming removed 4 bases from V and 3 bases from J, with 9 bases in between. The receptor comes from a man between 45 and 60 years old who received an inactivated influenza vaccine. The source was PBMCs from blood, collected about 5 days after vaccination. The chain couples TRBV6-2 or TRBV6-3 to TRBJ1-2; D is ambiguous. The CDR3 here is CASSLTEDYGYTF. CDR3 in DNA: TGTGCCAGCAGTTTGACCGAAGACTATGGCTACACCTTC.